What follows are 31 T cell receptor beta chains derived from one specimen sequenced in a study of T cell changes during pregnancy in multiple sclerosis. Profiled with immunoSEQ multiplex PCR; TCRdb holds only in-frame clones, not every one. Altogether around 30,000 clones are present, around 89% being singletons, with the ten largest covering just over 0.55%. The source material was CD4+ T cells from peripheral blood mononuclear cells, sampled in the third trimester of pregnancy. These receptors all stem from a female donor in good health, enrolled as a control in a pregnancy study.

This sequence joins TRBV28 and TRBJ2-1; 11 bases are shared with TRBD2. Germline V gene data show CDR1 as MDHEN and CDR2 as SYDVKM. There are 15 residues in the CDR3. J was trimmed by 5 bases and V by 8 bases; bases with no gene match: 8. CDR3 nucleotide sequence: TGTGCCAGCCGGGAAGGGACTAGCGGAAACAATGAGCAGTTCTTC. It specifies CASREGTSGNNEQFF.

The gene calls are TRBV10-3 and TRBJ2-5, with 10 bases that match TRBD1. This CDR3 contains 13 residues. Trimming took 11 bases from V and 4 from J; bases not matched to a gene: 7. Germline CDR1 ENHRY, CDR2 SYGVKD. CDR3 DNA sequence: TGTGCCGTACGACAGGGGGCGGGAGAGACCCAGTACTTC. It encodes CAVRQGAGETQYF.

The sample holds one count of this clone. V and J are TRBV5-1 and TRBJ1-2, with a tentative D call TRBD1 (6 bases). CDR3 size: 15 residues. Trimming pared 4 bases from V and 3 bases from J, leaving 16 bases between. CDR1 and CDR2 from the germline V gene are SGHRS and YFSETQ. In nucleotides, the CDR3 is TGCGCCAGCAGCACCCGGGGGGGGGCAGACTATGGCTACACCTTC. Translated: CASSTRGGADYGYTF. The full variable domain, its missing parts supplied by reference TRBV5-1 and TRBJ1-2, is KAGVTQTPRYLIKTRGQQVTLSCSPISGHRSVSWYQQTPGQGLQFLFEYFSETQRNKGNFPGRFSGRQFSNSRSEMNVSTLELGDSALYLCASSTRGGADYGYTFGSGTRLTVV.

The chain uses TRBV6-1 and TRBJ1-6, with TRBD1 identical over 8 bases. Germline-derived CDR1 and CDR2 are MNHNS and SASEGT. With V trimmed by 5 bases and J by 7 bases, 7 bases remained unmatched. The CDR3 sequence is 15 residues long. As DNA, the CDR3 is TGTGCCAGCAGTCTGACAGGGGATAGGAATTCACCCCTCCACTTT. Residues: CASSLTGDRNSPLHF.

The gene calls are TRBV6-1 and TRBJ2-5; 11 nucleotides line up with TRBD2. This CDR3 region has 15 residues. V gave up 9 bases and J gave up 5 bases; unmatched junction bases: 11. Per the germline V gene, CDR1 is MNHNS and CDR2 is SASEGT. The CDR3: CASVRTSGLRETQYF. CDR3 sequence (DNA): TGTGCCAGTGTCAGGACTAGCGGGCTGAGGGAGACCCAGTACTTC.

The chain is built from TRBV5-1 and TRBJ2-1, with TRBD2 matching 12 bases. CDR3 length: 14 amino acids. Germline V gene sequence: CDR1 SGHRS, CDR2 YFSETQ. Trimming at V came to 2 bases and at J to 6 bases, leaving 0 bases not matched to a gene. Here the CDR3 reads CASSLLAGGNEQFF. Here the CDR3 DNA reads TGCGCCAGCAGCTTACTAGCGGGAGGCAATGAGCAGTTCTTC. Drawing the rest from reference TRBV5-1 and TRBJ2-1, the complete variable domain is KAGVTQTPRYLIKTRGQQVTLSCSPISGHRSVSWYQQTPGQGLQFLFEYFSETQRNKGNFPGRFSGRQFSNSRSEMNVSTLELGDSALYLCASSLLAGGNEQFFGPGTRLTVL.

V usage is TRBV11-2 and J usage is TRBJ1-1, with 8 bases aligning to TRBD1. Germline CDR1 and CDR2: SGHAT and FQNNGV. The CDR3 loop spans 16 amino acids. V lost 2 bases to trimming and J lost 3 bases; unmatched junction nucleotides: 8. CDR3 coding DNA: TGTGCCAGCAGCTTAAGACTCCAGGGGGCGGACACTGAAGCTTTCTTT. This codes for CASSLRLQGADTEAFF.

In DNA, the CDR3 is TGTGCCAGCTCACCATTTCTGGGGGGACAGGAGCTTATGAACACTGAAGCTTTCTTT. Its translation is CASSPFLGGQELMNTEAFF. This sequence joins TRBV18 and TRBJ1-1; 8 nucleotides match TRBD1. CDR3 length: 19 residues. Trimming at V came to 2 bases and at J to 0 bases, leaving 14 bases not matched to a gene. CDR1 KGHSH and CDR2 LQKENI come from the germline V gene.

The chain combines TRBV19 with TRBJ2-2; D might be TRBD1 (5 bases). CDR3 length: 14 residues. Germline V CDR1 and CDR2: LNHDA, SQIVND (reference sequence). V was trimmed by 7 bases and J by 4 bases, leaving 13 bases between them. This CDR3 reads CASNPQGVTGELFF. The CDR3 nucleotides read TGTGCCAGTAACCCCCAGGGTGTCACCGGGGAGCTGTTTTTT.

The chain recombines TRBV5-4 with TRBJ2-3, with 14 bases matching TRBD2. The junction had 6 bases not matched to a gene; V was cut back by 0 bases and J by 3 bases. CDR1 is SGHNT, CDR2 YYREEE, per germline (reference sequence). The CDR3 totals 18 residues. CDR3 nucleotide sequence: TGTGCCAGCAGCTTGGGACTAGCGGGGGGGCCAAGGACAGATACGCAGTATTTT. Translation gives CASSLGLAGGPRTDTQYF.

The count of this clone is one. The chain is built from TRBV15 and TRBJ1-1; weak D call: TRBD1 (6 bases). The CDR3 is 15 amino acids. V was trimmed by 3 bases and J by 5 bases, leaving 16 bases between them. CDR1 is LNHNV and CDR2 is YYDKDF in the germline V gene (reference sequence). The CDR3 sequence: CATSSGPGRGTEAFF. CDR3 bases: TGTGCCACCAGCAGCGGTCCAGGGAGGGGGACTGAAGCTTTCTTT. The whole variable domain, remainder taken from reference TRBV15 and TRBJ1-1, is DAMVIQNPRYQVTQFGKPVTLSCSQTLNHNVMYWYQQKSSQAPKLLFHYYDKDFNNEADTPDNFQSRRPNTSFCFLDIRSPGLGDTAMYLCATSSGPGRGTEAFFGQGTRLTVV.

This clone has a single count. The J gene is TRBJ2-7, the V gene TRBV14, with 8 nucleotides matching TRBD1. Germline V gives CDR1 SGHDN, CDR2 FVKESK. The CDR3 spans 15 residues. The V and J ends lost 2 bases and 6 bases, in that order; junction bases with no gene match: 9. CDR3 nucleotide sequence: TGTGCCAGCAGCCAATCGACAGGGGCAGGGGTCGAGCAGTACTTC. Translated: CASSQSTGAGVEQYF.

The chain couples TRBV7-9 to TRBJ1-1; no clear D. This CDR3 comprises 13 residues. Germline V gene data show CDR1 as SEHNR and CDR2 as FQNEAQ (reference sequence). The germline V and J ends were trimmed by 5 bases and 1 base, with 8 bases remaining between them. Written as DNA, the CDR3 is TGTGCCAGCAGCGGAGGAGGGAACACTGAAGCTTTCTTT. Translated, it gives CASSGGGNTEAFF.

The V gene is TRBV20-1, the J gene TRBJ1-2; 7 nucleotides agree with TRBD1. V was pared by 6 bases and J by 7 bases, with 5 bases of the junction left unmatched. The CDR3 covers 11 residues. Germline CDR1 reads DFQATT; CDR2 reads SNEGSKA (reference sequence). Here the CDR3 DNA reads TGCAGTGCCGGGACAGTAGGTGGCTACACCTTC. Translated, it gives CSAGTVGGYTF.

The CDR3 DNA reads as TGTGCCAGCAGCGCGGGGGGGTTCTATGGCTACACCTTC. Translated: CASSAGGFYGYTF. This sequence joins TRBV9 and TRBJ1-2; possible D gene TRBD1, 5 bases. The germline V and J ends were trimmed by 3 bases and 4 bases, with 10 bases remaining between them. The CDR3 covers 13 residues. The V gene's germline CDR1 is SGDLS and CDR2 YYNGEE.

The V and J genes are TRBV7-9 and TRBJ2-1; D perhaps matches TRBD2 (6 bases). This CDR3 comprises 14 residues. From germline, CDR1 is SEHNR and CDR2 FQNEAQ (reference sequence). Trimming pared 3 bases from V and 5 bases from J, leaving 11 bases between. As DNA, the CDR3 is TGTGCCAGCAGCTTTACGGGACTCCACAATGAGCAGTTCTTC. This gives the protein CASSFTGLHNEQFF.

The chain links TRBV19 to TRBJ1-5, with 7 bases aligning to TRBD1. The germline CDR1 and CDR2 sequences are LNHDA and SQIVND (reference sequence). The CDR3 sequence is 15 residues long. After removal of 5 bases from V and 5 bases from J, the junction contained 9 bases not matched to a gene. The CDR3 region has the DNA TGTGCCAGTAGTCTTCGGACAGGCCGCTATCAGCCCCAGCATTTT. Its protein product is CASSLRTGRYQPQHF.

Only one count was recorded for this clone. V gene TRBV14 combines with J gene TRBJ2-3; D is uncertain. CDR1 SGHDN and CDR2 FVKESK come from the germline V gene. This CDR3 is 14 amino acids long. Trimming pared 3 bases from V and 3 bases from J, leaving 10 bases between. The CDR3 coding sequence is TGTGCCAGCAGCCAGCCCAGTGTGACAGATACGCAGTATTTT. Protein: CASSQPSVTDTQYF.

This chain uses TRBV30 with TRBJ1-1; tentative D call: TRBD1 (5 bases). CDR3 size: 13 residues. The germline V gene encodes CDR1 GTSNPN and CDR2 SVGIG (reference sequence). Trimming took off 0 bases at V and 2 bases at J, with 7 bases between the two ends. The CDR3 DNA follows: TGTGCCTGGAGTGTCGGGGGAAACACTGAAGCTTTCTTT. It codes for CAWSVGGNTEAFF.

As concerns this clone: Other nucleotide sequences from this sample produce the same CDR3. DNA for the CDR3: TGTGCCAGCAGCTCTGTTCTAGCGGGAGGCTACAATGAGCAGTTCTTC. Its protein product is CASSSVLAGGYNEQFF. The chain carries TRBV5-4 and TRBJ2-1, with 11 bases fitting TRBD2. The germline V gene encodes CDR1 SGHNT and CDR2 YYREEE (reference sequence). CDR3 length: 16 residues. Unmatched junction bases numbered 5, after V lost 3 bases and J lost 3 bases.

CDR3: CASSLGGEPSPLHF. The CDR3 DNA sequence: TGTGCCAGCAGTTTAGGCGGGGAACCTTCACCCCTCCACTTT. The rearrangement links TRBV27 to TRBJ1-6; D unclear. CDR1 and CDR2 (germline): MNHEY, SMNVEV (reference sequence). V dropped 2 bases and J dropped 9 bases, with 11 bases sitting between them. CDR3 size: 14 residues.

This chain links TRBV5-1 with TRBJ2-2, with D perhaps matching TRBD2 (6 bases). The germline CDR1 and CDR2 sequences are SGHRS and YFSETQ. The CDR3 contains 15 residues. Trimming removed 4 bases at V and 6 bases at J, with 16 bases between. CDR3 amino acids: CASSGSLAAPGELFF. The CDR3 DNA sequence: TGCGCCAGCAGCGGTTCTTTAGCGGCCCCCGGGGAGCTGTTTTTT. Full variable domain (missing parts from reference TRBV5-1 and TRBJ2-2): KAGVTQTPRYLIKTRGQQVTLSCSPISGHRSVSWYQQTPGQGLQFLFEYFSETQRNKGNFPGRFSGRQFSNSRSEMNVSTLELGDSALYLCASSGSLAAPGELFFGEGSRLTVL.

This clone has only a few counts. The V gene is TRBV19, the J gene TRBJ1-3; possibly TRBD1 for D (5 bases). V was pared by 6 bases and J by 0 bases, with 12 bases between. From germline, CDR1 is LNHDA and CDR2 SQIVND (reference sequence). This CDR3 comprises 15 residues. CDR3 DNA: TGTGCCAGTAGCGCTACAGGCCTCTCTGGAAACACCATATATTTT. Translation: CASSATGLSGNTIYF.

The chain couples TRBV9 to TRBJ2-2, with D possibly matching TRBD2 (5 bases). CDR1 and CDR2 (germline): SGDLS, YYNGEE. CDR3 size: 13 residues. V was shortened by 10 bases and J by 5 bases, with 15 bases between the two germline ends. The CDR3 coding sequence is TGTGCCCGCCCCCGAGGAGGAACCGGGGAGCTGTTTTTT. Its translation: CARPRGGTGELFF. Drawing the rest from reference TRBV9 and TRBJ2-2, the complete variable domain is DSGVTQTPKHLITATGQRVTLRCSPRSGDLSVYWYQQSLDQGLQFLIQYYNGEERAKGNILERFSAQQFPDLHSELNLSSLELGDSALYFCARPRGGTGELFFGEGSRLTVL.

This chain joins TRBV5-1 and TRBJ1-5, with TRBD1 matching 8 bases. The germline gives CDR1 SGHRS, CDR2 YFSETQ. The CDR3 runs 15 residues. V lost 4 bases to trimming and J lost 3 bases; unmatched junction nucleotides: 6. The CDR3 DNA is TGCGCCAGCAGCGCGATGACAGGGGCCAATCAGCCCCAGCATTTT. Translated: CASSAMTGANQPQHF.

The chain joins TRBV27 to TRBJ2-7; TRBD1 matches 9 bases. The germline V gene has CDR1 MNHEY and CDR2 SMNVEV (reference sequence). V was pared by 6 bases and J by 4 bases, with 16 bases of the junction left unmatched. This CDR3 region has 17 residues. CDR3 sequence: CASRKTRAGTGRYEQYF. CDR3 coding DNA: TGTGCCAGCAGAAAAACTCGAGCAGGGACAGGGAGGTACGAGCAGTACTTC.

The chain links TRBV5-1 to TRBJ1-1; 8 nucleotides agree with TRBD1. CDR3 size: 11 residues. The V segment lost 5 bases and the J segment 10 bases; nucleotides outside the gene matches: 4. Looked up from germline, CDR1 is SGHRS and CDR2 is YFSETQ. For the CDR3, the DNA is TGCGCCAGCAGAGACCAGGGGGCAGCTTTCTTT. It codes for CASRDQGAAFF.

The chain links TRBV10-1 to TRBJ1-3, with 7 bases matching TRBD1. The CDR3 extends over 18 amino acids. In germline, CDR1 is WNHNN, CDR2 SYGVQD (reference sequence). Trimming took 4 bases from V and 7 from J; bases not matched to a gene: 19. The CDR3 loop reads CASSADRELNHRANTIYF. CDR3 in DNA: TGCGCCAGCAGTGCCGACAGGGAGCTAAACCATCGAGCCAACACCATATATTTT.

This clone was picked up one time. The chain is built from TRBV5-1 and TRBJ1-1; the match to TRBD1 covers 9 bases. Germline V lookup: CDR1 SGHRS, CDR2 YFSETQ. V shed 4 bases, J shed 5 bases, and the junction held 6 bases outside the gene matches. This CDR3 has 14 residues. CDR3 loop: CASSIQGASTEAFF. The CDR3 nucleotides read TGCGCCAGCAGCATACAGGGGGCGAGTACTGAAGCTTTCTTT.

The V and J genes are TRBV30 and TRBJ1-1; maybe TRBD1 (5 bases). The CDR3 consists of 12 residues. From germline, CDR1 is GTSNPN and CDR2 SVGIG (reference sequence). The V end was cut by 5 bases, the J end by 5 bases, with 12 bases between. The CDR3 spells CAWGGVRTEAFF. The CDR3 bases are TGTGCCTGGGGGGGGGTCAGGACTGAAGCTTTCTTT.

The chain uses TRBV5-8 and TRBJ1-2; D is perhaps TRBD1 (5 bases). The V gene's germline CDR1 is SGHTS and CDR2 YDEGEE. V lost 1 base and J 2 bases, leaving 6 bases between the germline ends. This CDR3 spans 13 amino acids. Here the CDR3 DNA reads TGTGCCAGCAGCTTGAGGGGCAACTATGGCTACACCTTC. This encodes CASSLRGNYGYTF.